The entry below describes one T cell receptor (beta chain). The antigen is not known. PCR used 60 Vbeta primers and 13 Jbeta primers. Clones were sequenced by immunoSEQ multiplex PCR, and TCRdb holds only the in-frame ones, with some missing. The data contain some 90,000 clones, 81% of them seen just once; the ten biggest clones take up about 3.9%. CDR1 and CDR2 (germline): SGHTA, FQGTGA. V was pared by 2 bases and J by 3 bases, with 13 bases between. This CDR3 has 16 amino acids. The sample comes from a study of cytomegalovirus exposure and HLA in healthy donors. Study results and caveats: Most sequenced TCRs were rare (though some public TCRs occurred in many donors). The presence/absence work took it that sequencing depth was about the same across donors.

V usage is TRBV7-3 and J usage is TRBJ2-2; D might be TRBD2 (5 bases). The TCR comes from a woman in her sixties or seventies in good health and CMV-seropositive. Sequencing input: PBMCs. The CDR3, as DNA: TGTGCCAGCAGCTTAGGTAGAGGACTTTACACCGGGGAGCTGTTTTTT. Its translation: CASSLGRGLYTGELFF.